This TCR beta chain came from a study of blood T cell repertoires in COVID-19 (dated by TCRdb to about 2020). For the wider study: Collaborator samples came from the United States, Italy and Spain and covered acute and convalescent phases of COVID-19. The prospective study material was composed of cDNA or gDNA derived from T cells, B-cell-depleted T cells, or PBMCs. Subjects who had been exposed to COVID-19, were actively infected with it, or had recovered from it provided the deeply sampled blood TCRbeta repertoires that made up the dataset. The repertoires were made available in a free public database intended to serve as a resource for research on the immune response to SARS-CoV-2. The samples were drawn from two sources: the first 160 participants of the ongoing ImmuneRACE study, and 1,000 to 1,500 subjects contributed by 6 global collaborators. Sample metadata almost always included a de-identified subject ID, COVID-19 status, age in years and sex. Where available, HLA class I and class II types were obtained from metadata supplied by the sample provider rather than from assay-based typing.

TCRbeta CDR3 regions were amplified from genomic DNA by means of the immunoSEQ Assay, a bias-controlled multiplex PCR. Per the source publication's procedure: Within the assay, amplification of reference gene primers was used to estimate how many nucleated cells each sample contained. To quantify the absolute abundance of each unique TCRbeta CDR3 rearrangement, sequence reads were collapsed and filtered. For each sample, productive Simpson clonality was calculated as the square root of Simpson's diversity index across productive rearrangements. This immuneACCESS table, as held by TCRdb, lists in-frame sequences with V and J called but not all clones. Of the missing ones, under half trace to an unresolved V gene in checked studies; the others have no known cause. V and J calls and clone size are those listed in that table; D and trimming were worked out from the DNA. The sample table holds 65,000 to 100,000 clones, of which 85% to 90% were seen once. The ten largest clones add up to about 4.4% of the sample.

Points on this clone: Its binding antigen is unknown. The sample holds no much larger clone one base away, and base qualities are not on file.

The collaborating institutions used their own protocols to collect whole blood in K2EDTA tubes. For TCRbeta analysis, collaborators shipped samples as frozen whole blood, isolated PBMCs, or DNA extracted from either of those sample types. The CDR3 measures 16 amino acids from cysteine to phenylalanine. Just CDR3 DNA is preserved here, 48 bases in frame from base 1. Ends trimmed: V by 1 base, J by 5 bases; bases unmatched to a gene: 8. The germline V gene (reference sequence) provides CDR1 LNHDA and CDR2 SQIVND. Overall results and qualifications from the work: The quantity of clinical and demographic metadata differed by source and by participant and was supplied without curation.

The V and J segments used are TRBV19 and TRBJ2-7, with TRBD1 matching 10 junction bases. Sequenced sample: peripheral blood. The origin of this receptor is a woman of 80 years or more with acute or convalescent COVID-19. The DNA is TGTGCCAGTAGTATAGTTGGGGGACAGGGGTTCAACGAGCAGTACTTC. Its translation reads: CASSIVGGQGFNEQYF. Outside the CDR3, residues come from the reference TRBV19 and TRBJ2-7 proteins, so the full variable domain is: DGGITQSPKYLFRKEGQNVTLSCEQNLNHDAMYWYRQDPGQGLRLIYYSQIVNDFQKGDIAEGYSVSREKKESFPLTVTSAQKNPTAFYLCASSIVGGQGFNEQYFGPGTRLTVT.